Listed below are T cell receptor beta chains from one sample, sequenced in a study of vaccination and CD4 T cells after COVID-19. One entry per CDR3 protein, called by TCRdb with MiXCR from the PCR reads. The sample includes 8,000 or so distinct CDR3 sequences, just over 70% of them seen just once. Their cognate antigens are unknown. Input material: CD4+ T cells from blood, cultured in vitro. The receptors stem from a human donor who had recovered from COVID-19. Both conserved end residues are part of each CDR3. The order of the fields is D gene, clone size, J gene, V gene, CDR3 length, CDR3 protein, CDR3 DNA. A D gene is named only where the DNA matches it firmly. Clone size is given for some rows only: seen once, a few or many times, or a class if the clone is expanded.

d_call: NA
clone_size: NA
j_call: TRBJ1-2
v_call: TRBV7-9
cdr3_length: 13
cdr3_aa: CASSSLTDYGYTF
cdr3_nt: TGTGCCAGCAGCTCCCTGACAGATTATGGCTACACCTTC

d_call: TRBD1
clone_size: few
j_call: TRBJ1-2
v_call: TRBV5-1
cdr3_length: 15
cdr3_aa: CASSGRTGEDYGYTF
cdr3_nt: TGCGCCAGCAGCGGGCGGACAGGAGAAGACTATGGCTACACCTTC

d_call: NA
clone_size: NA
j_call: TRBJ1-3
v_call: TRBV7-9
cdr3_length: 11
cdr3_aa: CASRNGNTIYF
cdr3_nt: TGTGCCAGCAGGAATGGAAACACCATATATTTT

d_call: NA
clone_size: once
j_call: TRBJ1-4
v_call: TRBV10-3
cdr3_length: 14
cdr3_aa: CAISRDVGNEKLFF
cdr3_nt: TGTGCCATCAGCCGGGACGTGGGGAATGAAAAACTGTTTTTT

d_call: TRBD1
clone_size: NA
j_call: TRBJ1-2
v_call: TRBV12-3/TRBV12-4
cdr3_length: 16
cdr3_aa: CASILGQSATNYGYTF
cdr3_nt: TGTGCCAGCATCCTGGGACAGTCGGCGACTAACTATGGCTACACCTTC

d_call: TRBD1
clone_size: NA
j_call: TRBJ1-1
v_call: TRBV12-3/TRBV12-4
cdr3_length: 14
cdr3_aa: CASTRDRGGPEAFF
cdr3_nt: TGTGCCAGCACTCGAGACAGGGGAGGCCCTGAAGCTTTCTTT

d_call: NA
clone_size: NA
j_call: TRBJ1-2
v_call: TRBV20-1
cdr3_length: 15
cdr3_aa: CSARSTGSTFYGYTF
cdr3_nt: TGCAGTGCTAGAAGTACGGGTTCGACTTTCTATGGCTACACCTTC

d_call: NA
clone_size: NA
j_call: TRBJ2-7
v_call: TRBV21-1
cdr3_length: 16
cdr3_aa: CASSKIKGGESYEQYF
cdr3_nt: TGTGCCAGCAGCAAAATAAAGGGCGGAGAATCCTACGAGCAGTACTTC

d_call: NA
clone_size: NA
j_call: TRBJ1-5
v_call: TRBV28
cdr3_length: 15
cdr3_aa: CASSLLSTDGQPQHF
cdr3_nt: TGTGCCAGCAGTTTACTTTCTACAGATGGTCAGCCCCAGCATTTT

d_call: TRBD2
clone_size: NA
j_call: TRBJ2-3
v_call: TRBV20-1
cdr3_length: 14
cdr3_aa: CSAPLAGVTDTQYF
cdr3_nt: TGCAGTGCCCCACTAGCGGGGGTCACAGATACGCAGTATTTT

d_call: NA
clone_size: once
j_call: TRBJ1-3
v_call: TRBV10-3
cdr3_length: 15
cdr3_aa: CAISESAISGNTIYF
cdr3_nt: TGTGCCATCAGTGAGTCGGCGATCTCTGGAAACACCATATATTTT

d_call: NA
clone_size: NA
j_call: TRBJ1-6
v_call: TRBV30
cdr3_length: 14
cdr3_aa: CAWSIAGLESPLHF
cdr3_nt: TGTGCCTGGAGCATCGCTGGCCTAGAATCACCCCTCCACTTT

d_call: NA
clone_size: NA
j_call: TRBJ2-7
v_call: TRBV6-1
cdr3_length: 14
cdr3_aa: CASSQTGTSGEQYF
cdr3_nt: TGTGCCAGCAGTCAGACCGGGACATCGGGCGAGCAGTACTTC

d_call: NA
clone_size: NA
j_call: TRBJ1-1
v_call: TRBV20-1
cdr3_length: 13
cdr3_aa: CSARVPGNTEAFF
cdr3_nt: TGCAGTGCTAGAGTTCCGGGAAACACTGAAGCTTTCTTT

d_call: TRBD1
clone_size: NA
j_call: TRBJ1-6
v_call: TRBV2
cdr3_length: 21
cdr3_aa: CASSGGQGGIGLATWGSPLHF
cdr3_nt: TGTGCCAGCAGTGGGGGACAGGGGGGAATTGGACTCGCGACTTGGGGTTCACCCCTCCACTTT

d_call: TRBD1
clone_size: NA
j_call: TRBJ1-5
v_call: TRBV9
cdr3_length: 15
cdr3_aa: CATPVPGDRNQPQHF
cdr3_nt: TGTGCCACCCCAGTACCGGGGGACAGGAATCAGCCCCAGCATTTT

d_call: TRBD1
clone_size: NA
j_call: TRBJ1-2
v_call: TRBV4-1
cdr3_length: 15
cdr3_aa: CASSQGGTGFYGYTF
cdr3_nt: TGCGCCAGCAGCCAAGGAGGGACAGGATTCTATGGCTACACCTTC

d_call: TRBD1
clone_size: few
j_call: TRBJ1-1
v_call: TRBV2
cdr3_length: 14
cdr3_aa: CASSNRGLNTEAFF
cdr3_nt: TGTGCCAGCAGTAACAGGGGGCTGAACACTGAAGCTTTCTTT

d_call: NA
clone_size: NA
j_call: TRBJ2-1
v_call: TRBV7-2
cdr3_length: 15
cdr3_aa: CASSLAASSYNEQFF
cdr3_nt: TGTGCCAGCAGCTTAGCGGCGAGCTCCTACAATGAGCAGTTCTTC

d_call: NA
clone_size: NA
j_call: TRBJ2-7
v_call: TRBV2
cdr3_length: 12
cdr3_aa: CASSVNPGEQYF
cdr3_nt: TGTGCCAGCAGTGTTAATCCCGGCGAGCAGTACTTC

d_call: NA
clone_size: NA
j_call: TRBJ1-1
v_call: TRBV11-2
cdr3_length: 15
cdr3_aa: CASRRGTRSNTEAFF
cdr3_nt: TGTGCCAGCAGGAGGGGAACCCGTTCGAACACTGAAGCTTTCTTT

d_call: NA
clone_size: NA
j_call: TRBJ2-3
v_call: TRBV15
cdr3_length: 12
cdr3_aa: CATGGARDTQYF
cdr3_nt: TGTGCCACCGGGGGGGCCCGTGATACGCAGTATTTT

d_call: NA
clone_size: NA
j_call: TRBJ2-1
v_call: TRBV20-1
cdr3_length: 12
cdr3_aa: CSARPDNNEQFF
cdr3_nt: TGCAGTGCGAGGCCAGACAACAATGAGCAGTTCTTC

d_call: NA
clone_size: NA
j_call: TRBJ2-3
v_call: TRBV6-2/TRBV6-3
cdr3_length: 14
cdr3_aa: CASSRTWGGDTQYF
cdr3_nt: TGTGCCAGCAGTCGCACCTGGGGCGGCGATACGCAGTATTTT

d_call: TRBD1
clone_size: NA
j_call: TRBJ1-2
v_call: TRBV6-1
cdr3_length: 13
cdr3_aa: CAGTQGEFYGYTF
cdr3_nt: TGTGCCGGCACCCAGGGGGAATTCTATGGCTACACCTTC

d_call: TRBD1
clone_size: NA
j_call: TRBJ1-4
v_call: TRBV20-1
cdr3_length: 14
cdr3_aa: CSARDRTGVEKLFF
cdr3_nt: TGCAGTGCTAGAGACCGGACAGGGGTAGAAAAACTGTTTTTT

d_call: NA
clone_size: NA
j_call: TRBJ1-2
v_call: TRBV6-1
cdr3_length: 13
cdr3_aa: CASAPEASYGYTF
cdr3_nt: TGTGCCAGCGCCCCTGAGGCCAGCTATGGCTACACCTTC

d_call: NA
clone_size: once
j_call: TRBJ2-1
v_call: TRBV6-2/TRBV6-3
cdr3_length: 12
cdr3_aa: CASSYGGNEQFF
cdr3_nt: TGTGCCAGCAGTTACGGTGGCAATGAGCAGTTCTTC

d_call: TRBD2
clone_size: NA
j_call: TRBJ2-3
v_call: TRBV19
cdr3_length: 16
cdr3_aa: CASSNLKRGVPDTQYF
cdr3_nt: TGTGCCAGTAGTAACCTGAAGCGGGGGGTTCCAGATACGCAGTATTTT

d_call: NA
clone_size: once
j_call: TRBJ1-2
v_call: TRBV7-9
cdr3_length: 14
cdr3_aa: CASSLSGIDYGYTF
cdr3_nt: TGTGCCAGCAGCTTATCAGGGATAGACTATGGCTACACCTTC